The text below deals with one TCR beta chain. The data originate from a study of blood T cell repertoires in COVID-19. Assay: immunoSEQ multiplex PCR; the TCRdb copy retains only in-frame clones and omits some. Of about 80,000 clones listed, roughly 89% are singletons. The junction had 11 bases not matched to a gene; V was cut back by 6 bases and J by 7 bases. The CDR3 is 15 amino acids. Germline CDR1 MDHEN, CDR2 SYDVKM. This TCR derives from a woman older than 75 with active or convalescent COVID-19. The sequenced sample consisted of peripheral blood. J is TRBJ2-3 and V is TRBV28, with 9 bases fitting TRBD2. CDR3 sequence: CASSPPRGRVNTQYF. DNA of the CDR3: TGTGCCAGCAGCCCCCCCCGCGGGAGGGTAAATACGCAGTATTTT.